The TCR beta chain under discussion was sequenced for a study of PD-1 blockade in mismatch repair-deficient tumors. Study summary: Patients had approximately 12 mismatch repair-deficient cancer types, all previously treated and progressing.

Some clones are missing from TCRdb's copy, which holds only in-frame ones; the method was immunoSEQ multiplex PCR. The profile covers 100,000 or so clones, with over 65% appearing a single time and 6.3% taken by the ten largest. Trimming left V 0 bases short and J 1 base short, with 7 bases between. Germline assignment: CDR1 SGHNT and CDR2 YYREEE (reference sequence). This CDR3 spans 15 amino acids. This clone appeared a few times. What it recognizes is unknown. Overall study results and limits: Tumor-resident clones, often absent from pretreatment blood, expanded after pembrolizumab and then contracted.

This TCR derives from an adult with mismatch repair-deficient cancer. This chain links TRBV5-4 with TRBJ1-4, with a tentative D call TRBD1 (5 bases). Sequencing was performed on peripheral blood, taken less than 37 weeks after starting pembrolizumab. The CDR3: CASSLAGGTNEKLFF. The CDR3 DNA sequence: TGTGCCAGCAGCTTGGCCGGGGGAACTAATGAAAAACTGTTTTTT.